This passage covers 2 T cell receptor beta chains from one sample sequenced in a study of technical replicates of blood from a handful of donors. TCRdb's copy holds only in-frame clones and misses some; the assay was immunoSEQ multiplex PCR. The sample records tens of thousands of clones, under 95% being singletons. The source material was T cells isolated from PBMCs. These TCRs come from a human donor in good health.

V gene TRBV2 combines with J gene TRBJ2-7; weak D call: TRBD1 (5 bases). V was pared by 6 bases and J by 5 bases, with 11 bases between. The CDR3 is made up of 12 amino acids. Germline-derived CDR1 and CDR2 are SNHLY and FYNNEI. CDR3 DNA: TGTGCCAGCAGCGCAGGGTTCCACGAGCAGTACTTC. Its translation is CASSAGFHEQYF.

The chain carries TRBV7-6 and TRBJ2-7, with D perhaps TRBD1 (5 bases). Deletions cut 5 bases from V and 0 bases from J, with 11 bases between. Per the germline V gene, CDR1 is SGHVS and CDR2 is FNYEAQ. This CDR3 spans 14 amino acids. DNA of the CDR3: TGTGCCAGCAGCAAAGACAGCTTCTCCTACGAGCAGTACTTC. It yields the protein CASSKDSFSYEQYF. Complete variable domain (other parts from reference TRBV7-6 and TRBJ2-7): GAGVSQSPRYKVTKRGQDVALRCDPISGHVSLYWYRQALGQGPEFLTYFNYEAQQDKSGLPNDRFSAERPEGSISTLTIQRTEQRDSAMYRCASSKDSFSYEQYFGPGTRLTVT.